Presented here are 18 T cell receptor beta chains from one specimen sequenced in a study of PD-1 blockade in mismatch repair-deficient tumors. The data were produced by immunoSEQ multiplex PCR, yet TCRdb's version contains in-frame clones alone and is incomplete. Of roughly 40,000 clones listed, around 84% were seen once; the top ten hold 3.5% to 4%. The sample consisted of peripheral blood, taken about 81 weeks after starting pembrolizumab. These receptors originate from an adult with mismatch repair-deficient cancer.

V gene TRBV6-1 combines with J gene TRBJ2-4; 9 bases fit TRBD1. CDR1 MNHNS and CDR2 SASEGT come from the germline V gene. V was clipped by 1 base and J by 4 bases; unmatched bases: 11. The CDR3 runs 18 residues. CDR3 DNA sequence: TGTGCCAGCAGTGAAGAAGGGGGACAGGGCGGAGGTAAAAACATTCAGTACTTC. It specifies CASSEEGGQGGGKNIQYF.

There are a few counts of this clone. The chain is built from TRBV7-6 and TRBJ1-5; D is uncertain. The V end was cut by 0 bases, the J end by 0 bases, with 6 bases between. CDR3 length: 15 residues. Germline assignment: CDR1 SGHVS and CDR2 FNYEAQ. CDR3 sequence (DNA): TGTGCCAGCAGCTTAGCGTGGGGTAGCAATCAGCCCCAGCATTTT. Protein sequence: CASSLAWGSNQPQHF.

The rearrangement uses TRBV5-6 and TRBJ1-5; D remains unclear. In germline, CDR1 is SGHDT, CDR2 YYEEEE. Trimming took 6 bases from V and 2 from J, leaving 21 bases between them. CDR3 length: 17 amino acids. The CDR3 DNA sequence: TGTGCCAGCACCTCCAAACAGAACAGTCGTGGCAATCAGCCCCAGCATTTT. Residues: CASTSKQNSRGNQPQHF.

For the CDR3, the DNA is TGTGCCACCAGCAGAGATCTAGCGGGAACGAACACCGGGGAGCTGTTTTTT. Its translation: CATSRDLAGTNTGELFF. The chain employs TRBV15 and TRBJ2-2; TRBD2 aligns across 9 bases. The J segment lost 0 bases and the V segment lost 0 bases, leaving 2 bases of the junction unmatched. Per germline, CDR1 LNHNV and CDR2 YYDKDF (reference sequence). This CDR3 comprises 17 residues.

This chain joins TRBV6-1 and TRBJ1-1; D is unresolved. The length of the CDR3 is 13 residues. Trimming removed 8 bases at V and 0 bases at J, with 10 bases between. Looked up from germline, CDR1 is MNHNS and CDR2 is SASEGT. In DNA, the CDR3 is TGTGCCAGCTCTGGGCGTATGAACACTGAAGCTTTCTTT. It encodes CASSGRMNTEAFF.

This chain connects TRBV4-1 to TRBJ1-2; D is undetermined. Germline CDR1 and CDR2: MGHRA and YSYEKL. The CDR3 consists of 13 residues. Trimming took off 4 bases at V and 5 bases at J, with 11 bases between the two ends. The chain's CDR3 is CASSLAQEYGYTF. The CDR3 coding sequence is TGCGCCAGCAGCCTAGCGCAGGAGTATGGCTACACCTTC.

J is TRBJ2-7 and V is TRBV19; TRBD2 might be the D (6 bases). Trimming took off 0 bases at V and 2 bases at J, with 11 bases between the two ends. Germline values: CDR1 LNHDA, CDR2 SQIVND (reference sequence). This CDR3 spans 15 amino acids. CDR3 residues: CASSIDGRGTYEQYF. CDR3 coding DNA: TGTGCCAGTAGTATAGACGGGAGAGGTACCTACGAGCAGTACTTC. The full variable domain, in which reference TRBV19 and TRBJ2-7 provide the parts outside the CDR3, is DGGITQSPKYLFRKEGQNVTLSCEQNLNHDAMYWYRQDPGQGLRLIYYSQIVNDFQKGDIAEGYSVSREKKESFPLTVTSAQKNPTAFYLCASSIDGRGTYEQYFGPGTRLTVT.

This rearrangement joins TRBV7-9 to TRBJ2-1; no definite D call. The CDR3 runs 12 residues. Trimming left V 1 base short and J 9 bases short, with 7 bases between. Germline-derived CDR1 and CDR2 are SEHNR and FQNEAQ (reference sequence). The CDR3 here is CASSLESGEQFF. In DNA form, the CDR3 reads TGTGCCAGCAGCTTAGAGTCGGGTGAGCAGTTCTTC. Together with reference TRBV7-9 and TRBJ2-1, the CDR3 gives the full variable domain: DTGVSQNPRHKITKRGQNVTFRCDPISEHNRLYWYRQTLGQGPEFLTYFQNEAQLEKSRLLSDRFSAERPKGSFSTLEIQRTEQGDSAMYLCASSLESGEQFFGPGTRLTVL.

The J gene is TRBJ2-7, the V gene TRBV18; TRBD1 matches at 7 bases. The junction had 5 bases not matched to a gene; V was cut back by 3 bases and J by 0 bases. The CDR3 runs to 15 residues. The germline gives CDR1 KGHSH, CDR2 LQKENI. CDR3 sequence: CASSPGTAFSYEQYF. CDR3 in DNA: TGTGCCAGCTCACCGGGGACAGCCTTCTCCTACGAGCAGTACTTC.

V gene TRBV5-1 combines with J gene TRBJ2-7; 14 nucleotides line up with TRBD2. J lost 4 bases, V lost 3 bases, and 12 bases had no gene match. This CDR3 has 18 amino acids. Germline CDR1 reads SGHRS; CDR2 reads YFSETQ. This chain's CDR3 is CASSSTPGLAGAAYEQYF. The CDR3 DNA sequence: TGCGCCAGCAGCTCGACCCCGGGACTAGCGGGGGCAGCTTACGAGCAGTACTTC. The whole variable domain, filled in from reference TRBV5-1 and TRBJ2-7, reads KAGVTQTPRYLIKTRGQQVTLSCSPISGHRSVSWYQQTPGQGLQFLFEYFSETQRNKGNFPGRFSGRQFSNSRSEMNVSTLELGDSALYLCASSSTPGLAGAAYEQYFGPGTRLTVT.

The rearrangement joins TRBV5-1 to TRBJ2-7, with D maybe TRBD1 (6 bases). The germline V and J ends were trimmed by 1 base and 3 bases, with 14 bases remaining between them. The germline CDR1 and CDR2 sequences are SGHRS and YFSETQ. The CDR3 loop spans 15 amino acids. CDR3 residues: CASSLSSGVDYEQYF. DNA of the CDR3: TGCGCCAGCAGCTTGTCATCAGGGGTGGACTACGAGCAGTACTTC.

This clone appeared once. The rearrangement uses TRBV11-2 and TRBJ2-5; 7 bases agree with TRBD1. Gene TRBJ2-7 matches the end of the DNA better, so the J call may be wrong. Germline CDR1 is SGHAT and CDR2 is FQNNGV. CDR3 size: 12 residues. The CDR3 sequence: CASNRQGFEQYF. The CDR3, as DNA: TGTGCCAGCAACCGACAGGGATTCGAGCAGTACTTC.

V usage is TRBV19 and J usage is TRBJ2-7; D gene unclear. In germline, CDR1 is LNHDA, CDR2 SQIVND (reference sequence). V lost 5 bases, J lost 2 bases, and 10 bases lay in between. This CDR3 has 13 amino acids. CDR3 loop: CASSLRTAYEQYF. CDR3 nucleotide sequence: TGTGCCAGTAGTCTCCGGACGGCCTACGAGCAGTACTTC.

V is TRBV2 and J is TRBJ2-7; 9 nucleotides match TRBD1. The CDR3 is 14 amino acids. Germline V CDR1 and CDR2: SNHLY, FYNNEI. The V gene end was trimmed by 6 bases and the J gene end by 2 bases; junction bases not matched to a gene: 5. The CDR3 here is CASRPGQGAYEQYF. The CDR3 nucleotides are TGTGCCAGCAGGCCGGGACAGGGAGCCTACGAGCAGTACTTC.

The CDR3: CASSLNRDPLNYGYTF. Written as DNA, the CDR3 is TGTGCCAGCAGCTTAAACAGGGACCCACTTAACTATGGCTACACCTTC. V and J are TRBV7-8 and TRBJ1-2; D might be TRBD1 (6 bases). CDR3 length: 16 amino acids. CDR1 and CDR2 from the germline V gene are SGHVS and FQNEAQ. Trimming took off 2 bases at V and 1 base at J, with 14 bases between the two ends.

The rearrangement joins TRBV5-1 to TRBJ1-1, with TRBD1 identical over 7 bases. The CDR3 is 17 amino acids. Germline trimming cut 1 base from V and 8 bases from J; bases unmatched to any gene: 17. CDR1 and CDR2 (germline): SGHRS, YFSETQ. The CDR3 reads CASSLTTGRGGNSEAFF. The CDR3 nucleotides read TGCGCCAGCAGCTTGACGACAGGGCGTGGGGGCAATTCGGAAGCTTTCTTT.

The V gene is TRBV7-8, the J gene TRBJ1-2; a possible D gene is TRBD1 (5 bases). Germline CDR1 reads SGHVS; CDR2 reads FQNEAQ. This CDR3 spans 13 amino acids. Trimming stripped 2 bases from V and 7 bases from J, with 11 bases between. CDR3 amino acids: CASSLFREGGYTF. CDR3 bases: TGTGCCAGCAGCTTATTCAGGGAGGGTGGCTACACCTTC.

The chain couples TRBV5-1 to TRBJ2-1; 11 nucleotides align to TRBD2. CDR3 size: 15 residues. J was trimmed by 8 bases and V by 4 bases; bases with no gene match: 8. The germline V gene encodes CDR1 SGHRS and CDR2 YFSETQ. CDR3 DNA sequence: TGCGCCAGCAGCCCAACTAGCGGGAGATCGTATGAGCAGTTCTTC. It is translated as CASSPTSGRSYEQFF.